The T cell receptor beta chain under discussion was sequenced for a study of neoadjuvant anti-PD-1 for oral cavity cancer. About the study: Before surgery, most patients got three to four biweekly 3 mg/kg nivolumab doses. Non-progressing patients received a fourth nivolumab dose near day 43, then surgery on days 50-56.

Germline values: CDR1 SGHRS, CDR2 YFSETQ. Trimming removed 0 bases from V and 4 bases from J, with 11 bases in between. The CDR3 has 14 amino acids. Time point meaning: after neoadjuvant nivolumab, at surgical resection. Assay used: immunoSEQ multiplex PCR; TCRdb lists only in-frame clones, some missing. The data hold over 10,000 clones, with roughly two thirds observed a single time. The receptor was isolated from a person between 35 and 79 years old with oral cavity squamous cell carcinoma. The genes are TRBV5-1 and TRBJ2-7, with D tentatively TRBD1 (6 bases). The sequencing used PBMCs, collected after nivolumab (anti-PD-1) treatment. CDR3 in DNA: TGCGCCAGCAGCTTGGAAGCCAGGGGATACGAGCAGTACTTC. It is translated as CASSLEARGYEQYF.